This T cell receptor (beta chain) was captured by sequencing in a study of cytomegalovirus exposure and HLA in healthy donors. Use of 60 Vbeta and 13 Jbeta primers characterized the PCR. Profiled with immunoSEQ multiplex PCR; TCRdb holds only in-frame clones, not every one. Of hundreds of thousands of clones in the sample, around 80% were seen once. Germline V gene data show CDR1 as KGHSH and CDR2 as LQKENI. With 2 bases removed from V and 8 bases from J, the gap between germline ends came to 9 bases. The CDR3 sequence is 12 residues long. This clone was seen a single time. This TCR came from a man aged 35-49 years in good health and CMV-seronegative. The chain links TRBV18 to TRBJ1-2; D gene ambiguous. Material for sequencing was PBMCs. The CDR3 spells CASSPSLRGYTF. The CDR3, as DNA: TGTGCCAGCTCACCATCGCTGCGGGGCTACACCTTC.